Listed here is a single T cell receptor (beta chain). Its specific antigen is unknown. No much larger clone exists at a distance of one base, and base qualities are not known. Trimming costs V 7 bases and J 7 bases, and their ends lie 17 bases apart. The CDR3 contains 14 residues, cysteine and phenylalanine counted. Of all the DNA, just the CDR3 is kept, 42 bases in frame from base 1. CDR1 SNHLY and CDR2 FYNNEI were looked up in the germline V gene. Library preparation employed the immunoSEQ multiplex PCR assay. The table comes from immuneACCESS by way of TCRdb, which keeps in-frame sequences with V and J called. Part of the clones is missing from these tables; in studies checked, under half for an unresolved V gene and the rest for unknown reasons. Here the sample has fewer than 40,000 clones; approximately 95% occur a single time. The biggest ten clones account for about 1.5% of the sample. These data are taken from a study of control samples from healthy donors and cancer patients (dated by TCRdb to about 2020).

This chain is built from TRBV2 and TRBJ1-3, with the identity of the D gene unclear. The origin of this receptor is a man aged 35 to 55 with colorectal cancer. The specimen sequenced was PBMCs. The CDR3 here reads CASISDPAGNTIYF. The sequenced DNA: TGTGCCAGCATCTCGGACCCGGCGGGTAACACCATATATTTT.